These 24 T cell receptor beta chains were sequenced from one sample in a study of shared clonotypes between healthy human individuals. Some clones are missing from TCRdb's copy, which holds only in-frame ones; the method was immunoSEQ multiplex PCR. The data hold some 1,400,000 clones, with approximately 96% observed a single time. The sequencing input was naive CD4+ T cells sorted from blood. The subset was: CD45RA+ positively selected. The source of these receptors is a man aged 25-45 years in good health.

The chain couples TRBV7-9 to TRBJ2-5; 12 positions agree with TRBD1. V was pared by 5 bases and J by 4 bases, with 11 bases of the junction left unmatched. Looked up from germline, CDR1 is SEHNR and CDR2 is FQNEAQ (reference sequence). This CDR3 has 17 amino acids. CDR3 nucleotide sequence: TGTGCCAGCAGCCGCGGGACAGGGGGCGCGCGGTCAGAGACCCAGTACTTC. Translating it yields CASSRGTGGARSETQYF. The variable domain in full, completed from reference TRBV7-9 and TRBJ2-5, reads DTGVSQNPRHKITKRGQNVTFRCDPISEHNRLYWYRQTLGQGPEFLTYFQNEAQLEKSRLLSDRFSAERPKGSFSTLEIQRTEQGDSAMYLCASSRGTGGARSETQYFGPGTRLLVL.

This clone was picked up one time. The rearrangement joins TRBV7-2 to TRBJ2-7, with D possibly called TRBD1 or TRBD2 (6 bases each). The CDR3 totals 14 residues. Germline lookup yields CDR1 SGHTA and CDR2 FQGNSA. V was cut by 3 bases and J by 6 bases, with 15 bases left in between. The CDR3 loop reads CASSLWGAKGEQYF. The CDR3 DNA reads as TGTGCCAGCAGCTTGTGGGGGGCAAAGGGCGAGCAGTACTTC.

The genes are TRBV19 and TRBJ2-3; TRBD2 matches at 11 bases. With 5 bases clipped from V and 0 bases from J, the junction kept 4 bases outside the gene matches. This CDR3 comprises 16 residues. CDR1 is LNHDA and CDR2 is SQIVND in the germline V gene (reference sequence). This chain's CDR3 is CASSLSGRGSTDTQYF. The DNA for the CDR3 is TGTGCCAGTAGTCTTAGCGGGAGGGGGAGCACAGATACGCAGTATTTT.

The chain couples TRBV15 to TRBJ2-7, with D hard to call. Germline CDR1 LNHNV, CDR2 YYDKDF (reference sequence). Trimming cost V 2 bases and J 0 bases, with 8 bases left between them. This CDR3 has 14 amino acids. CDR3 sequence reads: CATSRFRSSYEQYF. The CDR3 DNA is TGTGCCACCAGCAGATTCAGGAGCTCCTACGAGCAGTACTTC.

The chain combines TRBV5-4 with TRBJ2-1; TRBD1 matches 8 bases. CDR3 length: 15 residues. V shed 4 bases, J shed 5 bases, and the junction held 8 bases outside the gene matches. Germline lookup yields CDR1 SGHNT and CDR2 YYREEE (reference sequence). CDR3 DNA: TGTGCCAGCAGCCGGACAGGGCATGGGGACAATGAGCAGTTCTTC. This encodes CASSRTGHGDNEQFF.

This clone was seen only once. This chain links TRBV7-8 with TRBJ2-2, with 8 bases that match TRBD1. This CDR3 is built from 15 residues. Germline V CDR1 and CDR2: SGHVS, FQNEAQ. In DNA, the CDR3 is TGTGCTGCTCAGCCAGGGGGCGCTTCCACCGGGGAGCTGTTTTTT. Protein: CAAQPGGASTGELFF.

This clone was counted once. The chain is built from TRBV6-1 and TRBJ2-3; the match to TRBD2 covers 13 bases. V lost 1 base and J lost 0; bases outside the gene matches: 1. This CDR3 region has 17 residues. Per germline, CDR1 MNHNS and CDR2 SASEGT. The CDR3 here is CASSEGTSGSSTDTQYF. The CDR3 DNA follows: TGTGCCAGCAGTGAAGGGACTAGCGGGAGTAGCACAGATACGCAGTATTTT.

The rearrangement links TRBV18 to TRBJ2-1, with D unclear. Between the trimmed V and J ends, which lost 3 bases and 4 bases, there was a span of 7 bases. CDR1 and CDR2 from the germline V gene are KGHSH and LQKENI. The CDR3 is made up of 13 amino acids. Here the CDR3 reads CASSPARYNEQFF. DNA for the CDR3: TGTGCCAGCTCACCGGCGAGATACAATGAGCAGTTCTTC.

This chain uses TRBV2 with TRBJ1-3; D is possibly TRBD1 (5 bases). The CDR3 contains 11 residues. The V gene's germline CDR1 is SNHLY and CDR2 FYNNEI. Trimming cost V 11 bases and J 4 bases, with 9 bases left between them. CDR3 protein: CAVQVGNTIYF. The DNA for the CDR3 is TGTGCCGTACAGGTGGGAAACACCATATATTTT.

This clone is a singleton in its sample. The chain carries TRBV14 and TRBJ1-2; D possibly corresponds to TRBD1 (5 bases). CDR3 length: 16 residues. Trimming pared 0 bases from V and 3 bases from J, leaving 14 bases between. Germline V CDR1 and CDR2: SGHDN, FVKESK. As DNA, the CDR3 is TGTGCCAGCAGCCAAGATGTAAGGGGATTATACTATGGCTACACCTTC. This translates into CASSQDVRGLYYGYTF.

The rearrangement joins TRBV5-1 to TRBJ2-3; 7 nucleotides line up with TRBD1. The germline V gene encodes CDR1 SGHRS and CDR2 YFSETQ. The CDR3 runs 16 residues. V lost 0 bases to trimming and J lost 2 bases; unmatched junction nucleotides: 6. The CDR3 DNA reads TGCGCCAGCAGCTTGGGGACAGGAGCGTCCACAGATACGCAGTATTTT. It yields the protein CASSLGTGASTDTQYF.

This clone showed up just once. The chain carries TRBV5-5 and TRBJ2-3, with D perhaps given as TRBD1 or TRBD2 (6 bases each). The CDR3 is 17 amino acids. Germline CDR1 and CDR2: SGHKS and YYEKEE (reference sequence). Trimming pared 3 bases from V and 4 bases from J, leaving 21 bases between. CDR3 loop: CASSYTPARGRADTQYF. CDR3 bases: TGTGCCAGCAGCTATACCCCGGCCCGGGGGCGTGCAGATACGCAGTATTTT.

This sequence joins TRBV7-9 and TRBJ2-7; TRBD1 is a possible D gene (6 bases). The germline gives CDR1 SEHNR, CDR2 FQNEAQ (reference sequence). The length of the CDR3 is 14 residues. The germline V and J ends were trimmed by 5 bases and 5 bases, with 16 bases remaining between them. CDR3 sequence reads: CASSERTEAHEQYF. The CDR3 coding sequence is TGTGCCAGCAGCGAACGGACAGAGGCGCACGAGCAGTACTTC.

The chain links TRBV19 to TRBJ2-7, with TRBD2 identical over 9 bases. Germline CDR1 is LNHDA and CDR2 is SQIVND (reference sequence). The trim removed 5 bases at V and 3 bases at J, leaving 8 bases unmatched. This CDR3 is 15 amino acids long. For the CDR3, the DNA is TGTGCCAGTAGTCTTCCCCTTAGCGGGGGCTACGAGCAGTACTTC. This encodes CASSLPLSGGYEQYF.

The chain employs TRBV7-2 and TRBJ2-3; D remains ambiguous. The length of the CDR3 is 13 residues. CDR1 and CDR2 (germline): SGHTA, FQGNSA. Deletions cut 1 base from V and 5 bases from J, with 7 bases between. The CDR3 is CASSLVFRDTQYF. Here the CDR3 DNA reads TGTGCCAGCAGCTTAGTGTTTAGAGATACGCAGTATTTT.

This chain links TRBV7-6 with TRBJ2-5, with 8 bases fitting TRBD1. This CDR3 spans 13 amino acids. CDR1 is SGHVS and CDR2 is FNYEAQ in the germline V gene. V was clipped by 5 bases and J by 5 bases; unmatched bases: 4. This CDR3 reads CASSPDRAETQYF. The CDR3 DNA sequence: TGTGCCAGCAGCCCGGACAGGGCGGAGACCCAGTACTTC.

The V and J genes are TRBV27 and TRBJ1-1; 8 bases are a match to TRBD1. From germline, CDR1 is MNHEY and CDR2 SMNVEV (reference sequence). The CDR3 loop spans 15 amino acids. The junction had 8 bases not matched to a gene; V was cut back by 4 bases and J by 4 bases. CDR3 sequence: CASSSRTGLVTEAFF. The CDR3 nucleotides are TGTGCCAGCAGTTCCAGGACAGGGTTGGTCACTGAAGCTTTCTTT.

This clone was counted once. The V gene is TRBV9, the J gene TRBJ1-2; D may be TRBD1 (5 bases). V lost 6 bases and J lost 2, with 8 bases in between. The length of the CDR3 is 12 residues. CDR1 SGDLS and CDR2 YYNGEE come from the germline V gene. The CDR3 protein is CASNRDNYGYTF. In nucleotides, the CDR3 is TGTGCCAGCAACCGGGACAACTATGGCTACACCTTC.

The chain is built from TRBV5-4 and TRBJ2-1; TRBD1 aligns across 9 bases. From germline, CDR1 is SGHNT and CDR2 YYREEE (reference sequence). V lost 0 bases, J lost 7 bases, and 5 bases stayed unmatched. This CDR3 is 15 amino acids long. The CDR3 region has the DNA TGTGCCAGCAGCTTGGAAGGGACAGGGAAGAATGAGCAGTTCTTC. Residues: CASSLEGTGKNEQFF.

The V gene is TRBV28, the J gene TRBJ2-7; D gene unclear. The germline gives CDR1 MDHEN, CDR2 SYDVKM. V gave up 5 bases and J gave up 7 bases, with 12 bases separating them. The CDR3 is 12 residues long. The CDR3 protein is CASSRGLGEQYF. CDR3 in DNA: TGTGCCAGCAGTCGTGGCCTCGGGGAGCAGTACTTC.

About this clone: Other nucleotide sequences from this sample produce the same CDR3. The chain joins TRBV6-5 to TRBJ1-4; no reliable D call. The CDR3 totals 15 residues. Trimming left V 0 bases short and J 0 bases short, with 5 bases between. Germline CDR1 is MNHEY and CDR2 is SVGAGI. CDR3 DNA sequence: TGTGCCAGCAGTTACTCCGGATCAACTAATGAAAAACTGTTTTTT. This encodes CASSYSGSTNEKLFF.

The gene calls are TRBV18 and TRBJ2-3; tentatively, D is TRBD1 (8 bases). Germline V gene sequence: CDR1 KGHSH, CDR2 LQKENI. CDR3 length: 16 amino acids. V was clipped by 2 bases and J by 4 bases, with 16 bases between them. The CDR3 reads CASSPNRGGKADTQYF. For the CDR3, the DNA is TGTGCCAGCTCACCAAACAGGGGGGGTAAAGCAGATACGCAGTATTTT.

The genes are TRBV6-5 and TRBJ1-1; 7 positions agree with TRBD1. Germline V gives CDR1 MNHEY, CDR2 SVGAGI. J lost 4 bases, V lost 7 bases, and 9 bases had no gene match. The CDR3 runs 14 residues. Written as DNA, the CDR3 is TGTGCCAGCACCCTCCGGGACAGCCTCACTGAAGCTTTCTTT. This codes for CASTLRDSLTEAFF.

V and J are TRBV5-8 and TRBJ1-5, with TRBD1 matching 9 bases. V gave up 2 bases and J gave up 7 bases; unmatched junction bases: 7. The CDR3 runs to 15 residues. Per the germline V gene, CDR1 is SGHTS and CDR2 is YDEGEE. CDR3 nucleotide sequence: TGTGCCAGCAGCTTTACAGGGGGCTCAGGACAGCCCCAGCATTTT. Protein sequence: CASSFTGGSGQPQHF.